This T cell receptor (beta chain) was observed in a study of control samples from healthy donors and cancer patients. Some clones are missing from TCRdb's copy, which holds only in-frame ones; the method was immunoSEQ multiplex PCR. Altogether about 70,000 clones are present, 84% being singletons, with the ten largest covering roughly 28%. Looked up from germline, CDR1 is SGHDN and CDR2 is FVKESK. The CDR3 runs 16 residues. V was cut by 2 bases and J by 0 bases, with 12 bases left in between. The receptor's source is a man aged 45-65 years in good health. The rearrangement uses TRBV14 and TRBJ2-3; perhaps TRBD2 as D (6 bases). The material sequenced was blood. Written as DNA, the CDR3 is TGTGCCAGCAGCCAACCCACTAGCAGAAGCACAGATACGCAGTATTTT. This encodes CASSQPTSRSTDTQYF.